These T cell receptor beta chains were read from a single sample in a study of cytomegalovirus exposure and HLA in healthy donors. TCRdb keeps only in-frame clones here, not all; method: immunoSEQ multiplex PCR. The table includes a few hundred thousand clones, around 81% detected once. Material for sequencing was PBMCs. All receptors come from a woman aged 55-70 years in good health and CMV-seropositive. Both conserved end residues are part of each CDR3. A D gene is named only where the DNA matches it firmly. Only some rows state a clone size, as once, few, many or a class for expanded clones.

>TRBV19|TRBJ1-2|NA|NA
TGTGCCAGTAGTACACCGGGACATGGATATGGCTACACCTTC
CASSTPGHGYGYTF
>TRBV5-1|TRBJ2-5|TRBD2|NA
TGCGCCAGCAGCTTGGGACTAGCGGAGACCCAGTACTTC
CASSLGLAETQYF
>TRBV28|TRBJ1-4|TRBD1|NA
TGTGCCAGCAGACCTCGACAGGGGAGGACTAATGAAAAACTGTTTTTT
CASRPRQGRTNEKLFF
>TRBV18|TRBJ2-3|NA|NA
TGTGCCAGCTCACCAACTGGACAGTTCGATACGCAGTATTTT
CASSPTGQFDTQYF
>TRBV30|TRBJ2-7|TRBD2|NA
TGTGCCTGGACTGAAGAAGTAGCGGGACCCTGGGGCGAGCAGTACTTC
CAWTEEVAGPWGEQYF
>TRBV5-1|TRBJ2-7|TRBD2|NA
TGCGCCAGCTACAACCAGCGGGGCGTAGGGGAGCAGTACTTC
CASYNQRGVGEQYF
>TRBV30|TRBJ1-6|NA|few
TGTGCCTCTTACAGGGATAATTCACCCCTCCACTTT
CASYRDNSPLHF
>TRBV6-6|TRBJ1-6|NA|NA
TGTGCCAGCAGAACTACCCGGGGGAATTCACCCCTCCACTTT
CASRTTRGNSPLHF
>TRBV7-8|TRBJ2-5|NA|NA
TGTGCCAGCAGCTCGCAAGAGACCCAGTACTTC
CASSSQETQYF
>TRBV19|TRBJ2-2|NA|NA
TGTGCCAGTACTCGTGAGACAGCTTCCACCGGGGAGCTGTTTTTT
CASTRETASTGELFF
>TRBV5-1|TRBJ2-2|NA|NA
TGCGCCAGCACCCCCAACAGGAACACCGGGGAGCTGTTTTTT
CASTPNRNTGELFF
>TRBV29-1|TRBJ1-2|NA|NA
TGCAGCGCTTCGCCAGGGTTGAACTATGGCTACACCTTC
CSASPGLNYGYTF
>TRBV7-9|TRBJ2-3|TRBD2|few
TGTGCCAGCAGCCGTAGCGGGGGCACAGATACGCAGTATTTT
CASSRSGGTDTQYF
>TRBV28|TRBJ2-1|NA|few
TGTGCCAGCAGTGACCTTCAGCTAGACAATGAGCAGTTCTTC
CASSDLQLDNEQFF
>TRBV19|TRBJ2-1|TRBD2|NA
TGTGCCACCAGGGCTGGGCGGGAGGCCTACCTAGATGAGCAGTTCTTC
CATRAGREAYLDEQFF
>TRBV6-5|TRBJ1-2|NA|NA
TGTGCCAGCAGCTCGACCGACAGCTATGGCTACACCTTC
CASSSTDSYGYTF
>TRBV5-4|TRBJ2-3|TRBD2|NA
TGTGCCAGCAGCTTGATTAGCGGGAGGAGGTCAGATACGCAGTATTTT
CASSLISGRRSDTQYF
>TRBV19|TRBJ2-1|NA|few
TGTGCCAGTAGTGTCGAGGTGAGCTCCTACAATGAGCAGTTCTTC
CASSVEVSSYNEQFF
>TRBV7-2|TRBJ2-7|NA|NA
TGTGCCAGCAGCTCATCGGGCTCCTACGAGCAGTACTTC
CASSSSGSYEQYF
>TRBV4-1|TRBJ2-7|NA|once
TGCGCCAGCAGCCGCCCCGGGTTAGAATACGAGCAGTACTTC
CASSRPGLEYEQYF
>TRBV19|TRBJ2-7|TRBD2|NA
TGTGCCAGTAGACTAGCGGGAAGCTCCTACGAGCAGTACTTC
CASRLAGSSYEQYF
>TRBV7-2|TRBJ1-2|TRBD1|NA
TGTGCCAGCAGCACCTCCCGAGGGGACAGGGCTAGCTACACCTTC
CASSTSRGDRASYTF
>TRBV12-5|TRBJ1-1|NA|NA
TGTGCTAGTGGTTTAAACAGGGTGGCTGAAGCTTTCTTT
CASGLNRVAEAFF
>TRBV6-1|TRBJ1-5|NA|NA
TGTGCCAGCCTTGAGAGGATAAATCAGCCCCAGCATTTT
CASLERINQPQHF
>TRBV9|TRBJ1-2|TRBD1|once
TGTGCCAGCAGCGTGGGACAGGGGGCGCGGGGCTACACCTTC
CASSVGQGARGYTF
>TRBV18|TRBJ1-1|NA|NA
TGTGCCAGCTCACCAGGGGGGTCGAACACTGAAGCTTTCTTT
CASSPGGSNTEAFF
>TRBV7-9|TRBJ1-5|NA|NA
TGTGCCAGCACCCCATCAGGGCAGGGCCATCAGCCCCAGCATTTT
CASTPSGQGHQPQHF
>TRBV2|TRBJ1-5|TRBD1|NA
TGTGCCAGCAGTTGGGACAGGAATCAGCCCCAGCATTTT
CASSWDRNQPQHF
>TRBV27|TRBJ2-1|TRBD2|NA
TGTGCCAGCAGTCAACTAGCGGGAGGGCATGCTGAGCAGTTCTTC
CASSQLAGGHAEQFF
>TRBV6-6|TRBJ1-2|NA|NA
TGTGCCAGCAGCCCCGCGGACTATGGCTACACCTTC
CASSPADYGYTF
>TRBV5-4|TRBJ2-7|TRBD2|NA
TGTGCCAGCAGCCTTGGACTAGCGGGAATTTACGAGCAGTACTTC
CASSLGLAGIYEQYF
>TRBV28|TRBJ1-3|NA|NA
TGTGCCAGCAGTCCCCCGGACAGAACCTCTGGAAACACCATATATTTT
CASSPPDRTSGNTIYF
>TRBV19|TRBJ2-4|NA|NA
TGTGCCAGTAGTGGCCGGGTAGCGGTAGGCAAAAACATTCAGTACTTC
CASSGRVAVGKNIQYF
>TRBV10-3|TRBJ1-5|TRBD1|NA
TGTGCCATCAGTGAGGGGACAGGGGGGGGGAGCAATCAGCCCCAGCATTTT
CAISEGTGGGSNQPQHF
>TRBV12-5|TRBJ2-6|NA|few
TGTGCTAGTGGTTTGGCCTCAGGGGGGACTGGGGCCAACGTCCTGACTTTC
CASGLASGGTGANVLTF